The clone carrying this T cell receptor (beta chain) appeared a few times. Its target is not known. The data derive from a study of T cells after yellow fever vaccination. Overall study context: Preparation used SMART-Seq v4 Ultra Low Input for the low-cell-number fractions.

TCRdb reprocessed the 5' RACE reads via MiXCR and lists one record per CDR3 protein. The repertoire holds 500,000 to 650,000 distinct CDR3 sequences, with roughly 17% as singletons. General study findings and limits: Post-booster repertoires contained most primary-vaccination clones again (about 96% CD4, 88% CD8).

The CDR3 covers 14 residues. J lost 5 bases, V lost 6 bases, and 6 bases had no gene match. Germline V gene sequence: CDR1 MNHNS, CDR2 SASEGT. This receptor was taken from a man aged 18 to 30 who received the YFV17D yellow fever vaccine. The sample here was PBMCs, taken 5 to 6 days after the first yellow fever vaccination. The chain joins TRBV6-1 to TRBJ2-5; 10 nucleotides align to TRBD2. CDR3: CASRKLAGLETQYF. CDR3 nucleotide sequence: TGTGCCAGCAGGAAACTAGCGGGGTTGGAGACCCAGTACTTC.